This TCR beta chain was captured by sequencing in a study of CD8 T cells in Susac syndrome. TCR beta sequencing was performed on blood CD8+ and CD4+ T cells. TEMRA cells were enriched by FACS, and CD4+ and CD8+ T cells were negatively isolated. The RNA, about 0.45 to 1 ug, was put through reverse transcription using random hexamers. TCR beta CDR3 was amplified by immunoSEQ multiplex PCR. This amplification extended across 54 Vbeta and 13 Jbeta segments. TCRdb re-called the immunoSEQ multiplex PCR reads through MiXCR, storing one row per CDR3 protein. Among about 300,000 distinct CDR3 sequences listed, around nine tenths were seen once. The germline CDR1 and CDR2 sequences are DFQATT and SNEGSKA (reference sequence). The CDR3 is 15 residues long. V was pared by 3 bases and J by 5 bases, with 12 bases of the junction left unmatched.

The chain has TRBV20-1 and TRBJ1-1, with 7 bases matching TRBD1. The sample comprised CD8+ T cells from PBMCs. The sequence was obtained from a human donor with multiple sclerosis. Here the CDR3 reads CSASVGDSSSTEAFF. CDR3 bases: TGCAGTGCTAGTGTCGGGGACAGTTCTTCAACTGAAGCTTTCTTT.